These 31 T cell receptor beta chains were sequenced from one sample in a study of T cells after posttransplantation cyclophosphamide. Clones were read by immunoSEQ multiplex PCR, and TCRdb kept only the in-frame ones, dropping some. Of 1,500 or so clones in the sample, roughly four fifths are singletons; the top ten hold about a sixth. Treatment was busulfan-fludarabine conditioning, a marrow graft, and cyclophosphamide on days +3 and +4. Sequenced material: CD4+ T cells sorted from PBMCs, taken after allogeneic stem cell transplant with posttransplant cyclophosphamide. The receptors shown here come from a male patient in his fifties who received an allogeneic stem cell transplant from an unrelated donor, was CMV-positive, and had acute GVHD only. Some T cells may be graft donor cells.

V usage is TRBV5-1 and J usage is TRBJ1-3; no reliable D call. V dropped 0 bases and J dropped 4 bases, with 8 bases sitting between them. Germline assignment: CDR1 SGHRS and CDR2 YFSETQ. The CDR3 is 14 amino acids. For the CDR3, the DNA is TGCGCCAGCAGCTTGGGAGTTGTCGGAAACACCATATATTTT. It is translated as CASSLGVVGNTIYF.

This clone has only one observation. The gene calls are TRBV2 and TRBJ1-1, with D unclear. Germline V gives CDR1 SNHLY, CDR2 FYNNEI. The CDR3 consists of 13 residues. Trimming took off 4 bases at V and 4 bases at J, with 10 bases between the two ends. In DNA, the CDR3 is TGTGCCAGCAGTGGGGAGGGTACCACTGAAGCTTTCTTT. Its protein is CASSGEGTTEAFF.

A single count supports this clone. V and J are TRBV11-3 and TRBJ2-1, with 11 bases matching TRBD2. From germline, CDR1 is SGHNT and CDR2 YENEEA. The CDR3 loop spans 15 amino acids. J gave up 6 bases and V 2 bases, and 3 bases lay outside the gene matches. The CDR3 region has the DNA TGTGCCAGCAGCTTATTAGCGGGGGGGCTCAATGAGCAGTTCTTC. Translated: CASSLLAGGLNEQFF.

CDR3 nucleotides: TGTGCCAGCAGTGAAGGGGGGAGGATCAATCAGCCCCAGCATTTT. It yields the protein CASSEGGRINQPQHF. This chain links TRBV6-1 with TRBJ1-5; perhaps TRBD1 as D (5 bases). V dropped 1 base and J dropped 3 bases, with 10 bases sitting between them. Germline V gives CDR1 MNHNS, CDR2 SASEGT. There are 15 residues in the CDR3.

The rearrangement links TRBV6-5 to TRBJ1-1; the match to TRBD1 covers 8 bases. Germline CDR1 and CDR2: MNHEY and SVGAGI. V lost 8 bases to trimming and J lost 10 bases; unmatched junction nucleotides: 9. This CDR3 spans 12 amino acids. CDR3 DNA sequence: TGTGCCAGCGCGACTGACAGGGGTAGAGCTTTCTTT. Amino acid sequence: CASATDRGRAFF.

The chain links TRBV2 to TRBJ2-3; D is unclear. The CDR3 loop spans 12 amino acids. The germline CDR1 and CDR2 sequences are SNHLY and FYNNEI. The germline V and J ends were trimmed by 7 bases and 10 bases, with 15 bases remaining between them. CDR3 region: CASTAPRSPQYF. CDR3 in DNA: TGTGCCAGCACAGCCCCTAGAAGCCCGCAGTATTTT. The full variable domain, rest sourced from reference TRBV2 and TRBJ2-3, is EPEVTQTPSHQVTQMGQEVILRCVPISNHLYFYWYRQILGQKVEFLVSFYNNEISEKSEIFDDQFSVERPDGSNFTLKIRSTKLEDSAMYFCASTAPRSPQYFGPGTRLTVL.

The chain links TRBV19 to TRBJ1-5, with D possibly being TRBD1 (6 bases). Trimming took off 4 bases at V and 2 bases at J, with 12 bases between the two ends. This CDR3 spans 15 amino acids. The germline CDR1 and CDR2 sequences are LNHDA and SQIVND (reference sequence). The CDR3 DNA follows: TGTGCCAGTAGTAGACGAGGGGGAGGCAATCAGCCCCAGCATTTT. As protein: CASSRRGGGNQPQHF.

This chain connects TRBV18 to TRBJ2-1; possible D gene TRBD2, 6 bases. The CDR3 extends over 12 amino acids. Germline V lookup: CDR1 KGHSH, CDR2 LQKENI. Trimming pared 3 bases from V and 7 bases from J, leaving 7 bases between. The DNA for the CDR3 is TGTGCCAGCTCACCCGGGGGAAATGAGCAGTTCTTC. Protein sequence: CASSPGGNEQFF.

The chain recombines TRBV19 with TRBJ1-1; tentative D call: TRBD1 (6 bases). The V gene lost 5 bases and the J gene lost 3 bases, with 10 bases spanning the gap. The CDR3 contains 13 residues. CDR1 and CDR2 (germline): LNHDA, SQIVND (reference sequence). The CDR3, as DNA: TGTGCCAGTAGTTCAAGGACAGACACTGAAGCTTTCTTT. Its protein product is CASSSRTDTEAFF.

On this clone itself: This likely reflects a read error, since a far larger clone is one base away. The chain recombines TRBV19 with TRBJ2-1, with a possible D match to TRBD2 (5 bases). CDR1 and CDR2 (germline): LNHDA, SQIVND (reference sequence). CDR3 length: 13 amino acids. Deletions cut 6 bases from V and 11 bases from J, with 17 bases between. In DNA form, the CDR3 reads TGTGCCAGTAGCGTGCGAACTAGTAACCAGCAGTTCTTC. It translates to CASSVRTSNQQFF.

CDR3 nucleotides: TGTGCCAGCAGTCACTCCCGCACAGATACGCAGTATTTT. Translating it yields CASSHSRTDTQYF. V gene TRBV27 combines with J gene TRBJ2-3, with D uncertain. CDR1 and CDR2 (germline): MNHEY, SMNVEV (reference sequence). V was trimmed by 5 bases and J by 1 base, leaving 7 bases between them. CDR3 length: 13 residues.

V is TRBV2 and J is TRBJ1-5, with a possible D match to TRBD1 (6 bases). Deletions cut 5 bases from V and 0 bases from J, with 14 bases between. Per the germline V gene, CDR1 is SNHLY and CDR2 is FYNNEI. The CDR3 extends over 16 amino acids. The CDR3 region is CASSFGTPYSNQPQHF. DNA of the CDR3: TGTGCCAGCAGTTTCGGGACACCTTATAGCAATCAGCCCCAGCATTTT. Full variable domain (remainder filled in from reference TRBV2 and TRBJ1-5): EPEVTQTPSHQVTQMGQEVILRCVPISNHLYFYWYRQILGQKVEFLVSFYNNEISEKSEIFDDQFSVERPDGSNFTLKIRSTKLEDSAMYFCASSFGTPYSNQPQHFGDGTRLSIL.

The V and J genes are TRBV7-8 and TRBJ2-1; 11 bases align to TRBD1. V trimming: 5 bases; J trimming: 7 bases; junction bases outside the gene matches: 4. CDR3 size: 14 residues. The germline V gene encodes CDR1 SGHVS and CDR2 FQNEAQ. The CDR3, as DNA: TGTGCCAGCAGCAAACGGGACAGGGGGAATGAGCAGTTCTTC. Protein: CASSKRDRGNEQFF. Filled out from reference TRBV7-8 and TRBJ2-1, the complete variable domain reads GAGVSQSPRYKVAKRGQDVALRCDPISGHVSLFWYQQALGQGPEFLTYFQNEAQLDKSGLPSDRFFAERPEGSVSTLKIQRTQQEDSAVYLCASSKRDRGNEQFFGPGTRLTVL.

This clone was detected a few times. The chain employs TRBV6-5 and TRBJ2-3; the D gene is possibly TRBD1 (6 bases). This CDR3 spans 13 amino acids. Germline CDR1 MNHEY, CDR2 SVGAGI. V lost 6 bases and J 2 bases, leaving 9 bases between the germline ends. CDR3 coding DNA: TGTGCCAGCAGACGGGACACCACAGATACGCAGTATTTT. Amino acid sequence: CASRRDTTDTQYF.

This clone was picked up one time. The V call is TRBV29-1, the J call TRBJ2-5, with D possibly being TRBD1 (6 bases). The CDR3 loop spans 15 amino acids. Germline CDR1 reads SQVTM; CDR2 reads ANQGSEA. V was trimmed by 7 bases and J by 3 bases, leaving 21 bases between them. The CDR3 spells CSAHPLQGRKETQYF. CDR3 nucleotide sequence: TGCAGCGCCCACCCGTTACAGGGACGAAAAGAGACCCAGTACTTC.

V is TRBV7-9 and J is TRBJ2-7; D is perhaps TRBD2 (6 bases). Trimming stripped 5 bases from V and 4 bases from J, with 15 bases between. The CDR3 is 14 residues long. Germline CDR1 SEHNR, CDR2 FQNEAQ (reference sequence). The CDR3 protein is CASSPSGSGYEQYF. CDR3 sequence (DNA): TGTGCCAGCAGCCCATCCGGGAGCGGGTACGAGCAGTACTTC.

V and J are TRBV28 and TRBJ2-7; weak D call: TRBD2 (7 bases). The germline V gene encodes CDR1 MDHEN and CDR2 SYDVKM. The V and J ends lost 10 bases and 0 bases respectively, with 19 bases between them. This CDR3 region has 15 residues. The DNA for the CDR3 is TGTGCCACCCTCGGGGCGGGGGCGAGCTCCTACGAGCAGTACTTC. Its translation is CATLGAGASSYEQYF.

This clone is a singleton in its sample. This sequence joins TRBV7-9 and TRBJ2-7, with TRBD1 identical over 9 bases. The CDR3 covers 16 residues. Unmatched junction bases numbered 8, after V lost 3 bases and J lost 2 bases. In germline, CDR1 is SEHNR, CDR2 FQNEAQ (reference sequence). The CDR3 loop is CASSLGRRTGAYEQYF. The CDR3 DNA is TGTGCCAGCAGCTTGGGACGTCGGACAGGGGCCTACGAGCAGTACTTC.

This clone was counted a few times. The chain uses TRBV7-2 and TRBJ2-1; 12 positions agree with TRBD2. Germline lookup yields CDR1 SGHTA and CDR2 FQGNSA. J lost 10 bases, V lost 5 bases, and 12 bases had no gene match. The CDR3 spans 16 residues. This chain's CDR3 is CASSPPLAGGLREQFF. In nucleotides, the CDR3 is TGTGCCAGCAGCCCCCCTCTAGCGGGGGGGCTCAGGGAGCAGTTCTTC.

This chain joins TRBV30 and TRBJ2-1; 9 nucleotides line up with TRBD2. The CDR3 contains 18 residues. Germline V gene sequence: CDR1 GTSNPN, CDR2 SVGIG (reference sequence). Germline trimming cut 0 bases from V and 9 bases from J; bases unmatched to any gene: 18. CDR3 bases: TGTGCCTGGAGTGTCCTCACCCTTAGCGGGAGTAGGTTTGGTGAGCAGTTCTTC. This sequence encodes CAWSVLTLSGSRFGEQFF.

The chain joins TRBV19 to TRBJ1-5; D is ambiguous. There are 13 residues in the CDR3. Germline CDR1 LNHDA, CDR2 SQIVND (reference sequence). The V end lost 8 bases, the J end lost 9 bases, and 17 bases lay between the germline ends. The CDR3 reads CASSRVGGMPQHF. The CDR3, as DNA: TGTGCCAGTTCAAGGGTGGGAGGTATGCCCCAGCATTTT.

The chain employs TRBV5-1 and TRBJ2-5, with 7 bases aligning to TRBD2. V shed 4 bases, J shed 0 bases, and the junction held 12 bases outside the gene matches. The CDR3 is made up of 17 amino acids. Germline loops: CDR1 SGHRS, CDR2 YFSETQ. CDR3 protein: CASSLSGEDPYQETQYF. The CDR3 region has the DNA TGCGCCAGCAGCCTGAGCGGGGAGGACCCGTACCAAGAGACCCAGTACTTC.

The chain is built from TRBV19 and TRBJ2-5, with D maybe TRBD1 (5 bases). The CDR3 has 15 amino acids. The V gene lost 3 bases and the J gene lost 5 bases, with 16 bases spanning the gap. CDR1 and CDR2 (germline): LNHDA, SQIVND (reference sequence). CDR3 in amino acids: CASSILTGNGETQYF. The DNA of the CDR3 is TGTGCCAGTAGTATTCTTACAGGCAATGGGGAGACCCAGTACTTC.

The rearrangement links TRBV7-7 to TRBJ2-5, with 9 positions matching TRBD1. Trimming took 2 bases from V and 5 from J; bases not matched to a gene: 9. CDR3 size: 16 residues. CDR1 is SSHAT, CDR2 FNYEAQ, per germline (reference sequence). This CDR3 is CASSLRDRAKMETQYF. The CDR3 DNA reads as TGTGCCAGCAGCTTACGGGACAGGGCCAAAATGGAGACCCAGTACTTC.

The chain has TRBV29-1 and TRBJ1-1; 7 positions match TRBD1. The CDR3 is 12 amino acids. V shed 6 bases, J shed 11 bases, and the junction held 12 bases outside the gene matches. Germline CDR1 is SQVTM and CDR2 is ANQGSEA. The CDR3 bases are TGCAGCGTGGAAACAGGGGATCTTTCGGCTTTCTTT. It codes for CSVETGDLSAFF.

This rearrangement joins TRBV2 to TRBJ2-7; 8 nucleotides agree with TRBD2. CDR3 size: 13 residues. V lost 8 bases and J lost 2; bases outside the gene matches: 5. Germline-derived CDR1 and CDR2 are SNHLY and FYNNEI. CDR3 amino acids: CASASGPPYEQYF. The CDR3 DNA is TGTGCCAGCGCTAGCGGGCCACCCTACGAGCAGTACTTC.

The chain carries TRBV4-1 and TRBJ1-4, with 9 bases fitting TRBD1. Germline-derived CDR1 and CDR2 are MGHRA and YSYEKL. V was clipped by 0 bases and J by 5 bases; unmatched bases: 1. This CDR3 has 15 amino acids. The CDR3 reads CASSQDTGGNEKLFF. The CDR3 nucleotides read TGCGCCAGCAGCCAAGATACAGGGGGCAATGAAAAACTGTTTTTT.

About this clone itself: Other DNA variants within this sample encode the same CDR3. The chain joins TRBV6-6 to TRBJ2-1, with 10 bases that match TRBD1. Trimming cost V 8 bases and J 10 bases; bases outside gene matches: 17. This CDR3 has 16 amino acids. CDR1 and CDR2 from the germline V gene are MNHNY and SVGAGI (reference sequence). CDR3 DNA: TGTGCCAGCCTGAATCCCGGGACAGGGGTTTCTGGAGAGCAGTTCTTC. Translating it yields CASLNPGTGVSGEQFF.

V and J are TRBV5-6 and TRBJ1-5; D perhaps matches TRBD1 (5 bases). Trimming took 1 base from V and 1 from J, leaving 12 bases between them. Germline-derived CDR1 and CDR2 are SGHDT and YYEEEE. The CDR3 length is 16 residues. The CDR3 nucleotides read TGTGCCAGCAGCTTGTTCAGGGCTGGAAGCAATCAGCCCCAGCATTTT. Its translation: CASSLFRAGSNQPQHF.

The J gene is TRBJ1-6, the V gene TRBV5-1; D is unresolved. The length of the CDR3 is 15 residues. Germline V lookup: CDR1 SGHRS, CDR2 YFSETQ. Trimming removed 0 bases from V and 7 bases from J, with 11 bases in between. CDR3: CASSLGPETNSPLHF. Written as DNA, the CDR3 is TGCGCCAGCAGCTTGGGGCCGGAGACCAATTCACCCCTCCACTTT.

The gene calls are TRBV7-3 and TRBJ2-1; TRBD1 matches at 11 bases. CDR1 and CDR2 (germline): SGHTA, FQGTGA. CDR3 length equals 19 residues. V lost 5 bases to trimming and J lost 0 bases; unmatched junction nucleotides: 12. The CDR3, as DNA: TGTGCCAGCAGCCTCGGGACAGGGGGTCCGTATAGCTCCTACAATGAGCAGTTCTTC. It translates to CASSLGTGGPYSSYNEQFF.